The 18 T cell receptor beta chains presented below share a single source sample, sequenced in a study of blood T cell repertoires in COVID-19. Only in-frame clones appear in the TCRdb table, and some are missing; sequencing was by immunoSEQ multiplex PCR. Of about 58,000 clones in the sample, around 76% were seen once. The material sequenced was peripheral blood. These receptors all come from a human donor in a cohort sampled during active COVID-19.

The CDR3, as DNA: TGTGCCAGTAGTACCGCGTCGATGAACACTGAAGCTTTCTTT. Its translation is CASSTASMNTEAFF. The chain carries TRBV19 and TRBJ1-1; no clear D. CDR3 size: 14 residues. Per the germline V gene, CDR1 is LNHDA and CDR2 is SQIVND (reference sequence). With 4 bases removed from V and 0 bases from J, the gap between germline ends came to 9 bases.

This sequence joins TRBV4-2 and TRBJ2-1; 9 nucleotides match TRBD2. CDR1 is LGHNA and CDR2 is YNFKEQ in the germline V gene. J was trimmed by 8 bases and V by 1 base; bases with no gene match: 6. There are 15 residues in the CDR3. The CDR3 DNA follows: TGTGCCAGCAGCCAAGCATGGCGGGGGGGCCATGAGCAGTTCTTC. This gives the protein CASSQAWRGGHEQFF.

This clone was observed a few times. This rearrangement joins TRBV27 to TRBJ2-1; a possible D gene is TRBD2 (7 bases). Trimming removed 7 bases from V and 4 bases from J, with 20 bases in between. The CDR3 is made up of 16 amino acids. Germline loops: CDR1 MNHEY, CDR2 SMNVEV (reference sequence). In DNA, the CDR3 is TGTGCCAGCAACAGTCGCCGGGGGGCGGGGTACAATGAGCAGTTCTTC. It specifies CASNSRRGAGYNEQFF.

In nucleotides, the CDR3 is TGTGCCAGCAGCCCACCGCCGGGTGTGGGAAAGGGGACTGAAGCTTTCTTT. Encoded protein: CASSPPPGVGKGTEAFF. This rearrangement joins TRBV7-2 to TRBJ1-1; perhaps TRBD1 as D (5 bases). Germline-derived CDR1 and CDR2 are SGHTA and FQGNSA. The V end lost 5 bases, the J end lost 5 bases, and 24 bases lay between the germline ends. CDR3 size: 17 residues.

The gene calls are TRBV11-3 and TRBJ2-5; the match to TRBD2 covers 13 bases. The V gene end was trimmed by 3 bases and the J gene end by 0 bases; junction bases not matched to a gene: 4. This CDR3 spans 17 amino acids. Germline V gives CDR1 SGHNT, CDR2 YENEEA. The CDR3 coding sequence is TGTGCCAGCAGCTTGGGGACTAGCGGGACCTACCAAGAGACCCAGTACTTC. The encoded protein is CASSLGTSGTYQETQYF.

This clone was picked up a small number of times. J is TRBJ1-2 and V is TRBV6-2 or TRBV6-3, with a possible D match to TRBD1 (5 bases). In germline, CDR1 is MNHEY, CDR2 SVGEGT. Trimming took 0 bases from V and 6 from J, leaving 14 bases between them. This CDR3 spans 15 amino acids. The CDR3: CASSYSAGAVNGYTF. The CDR3 nucleotides are TGTGCCAGCAGTTACTCAGCTGGGGCTGTGAATGGCTACACCTTC.

The rearrangement links TRBV7-9 to TRBJ1-5; maybe TRBD1 (6 bases). CDR1 and CDR2 from the germline V gene are SEHNR and FQNEAQ (reference sequence). The CDR3 consists of 14 residues. Trimming stripped 2 bases from V and 6 bases from J, with 11 bases between. CDR3 amino acids: CASSLHRAVQPQHF. DNA for the CDR3: TGTGCCAGCAGCTTACACAGGGCGGTTCAGCCCCAGCATTTT.

This clone has just one count. In the same sample, other DNA sequences code for this CDR3. The chain combines TRBV5-1 with TRBJ2-7; 9 nucleotides match TRBD1. This CDR3 comprises 14 residues. Germline-derived CDR1 and CDR2 are SGHRS and YFSETQ. V gave up 3 bases and J gave up 2 bases; unmatched junction bases: 3. CDR3 sequence (DNA): TGCGCCAGCAGCTCGGGACAGGGAGCCTACGAGCAGTACTTC. This codes for CASSSGQGAYEQYF.

This clone was counted only a few times. The J gene is TRBJ1-2, the V gene TRBV19; tentatively, D is TRBD1 (5 bases). The CDR3 is made up of 12 amino acids. V gave up 5 bases and J gave up 3 bases, with 7 bases separating them. The germline V gene encodes CDR1 LNHDA and CDR2 SQIVND (reference sequence). CDR3 coding DNA: TGTGCCAGTAGTTGGGGGGACTATGGCTACACCTTC. Encoded protein: CASSWGDYGYTF.

CDR3 in DNA: TGTGCCAGCAGCTCAGGACAGGGGACCTACGAGCAGTACTTC. Protein product: CASSSGQGTYEQYF. The chain uses TRBV7-9 and TRBJ2-7; 9 bases are a match to TRBD1. CDR1 SEHNR and CDR2 FQNEAQ come from the germline V gene (reference sequence). This CDR3 is 14 amino acids long. Trimming removed 4 bases from V and 2 bases from J; junction bases left unmatched: 3.

J is TRBJ2-7 and V is TRBV18; TRBD1 might be the D (8 bases). The germline V gene encodes CDR1 KGHSH and CDR2 LQKENI. V was pared by 3 bases and J by 7 bases, with 13 bases between. There are 13 residues in the CDR3. In nucleotides, the CDR3 is TGTGCCAGCTCACCCGGACAGGGAGGGGAGCAGTACTTC. It is translated as CASSPGQGGEQYF.

This clone appeared once. In DNA form, the CDR3 reads TGTGCCAGCAGTTGGGGGGACTCCTACAATGAGCAGTTCTTC. Its translation is CASSWGDSYNEQFF. The chain is built from TRBV27 and TRBJ2-1, with D maybe TRBD2 (6 bases). This CDR3 has 14 residues. Trimming removed 4 bases from V and 0 bases from J, with 7 bases in between. Germline CDR1 is MNHEY and CDR2 is SMNVEV (reference sequence).

This sequence joins TRBV7-6 and TRBJ1-1, with 9 nucleotides matching TRBD1. The length of the CDR3 is 15 residues. Germline-derived CDR1 and CDR2 are SGHVS and FNYEAQ. J gave up 0 bases and V 5 bases, and 4 bases lay outside the gene matches. CDR3 nucleotide sequence: TGTGCCAGCAGCCCCCGACAGGGGGTGAACACTGAAGCTTTCTTT. Its protein product is CASSPRQGVNTEAFF.

The rearrangement uses TRBV7-2 and TRBJ2-3, with 7 bases aligning to TRBD2. The CDR3 extends over 14 amino acids. CDR1 and CDR2 from the germline V gene are SGHTA and FQGNSA. The V segment lost 4 bases and the J segment 3 bases; nucleotides outside the gene matches: 4. The CDR3 loop reads CASSSGGSTDTQYF. Here the CDR3 DNA reads TGTGCCAGCAGCTCCGGCGGGAGTACAGATACGCAGTATTTT.

This clone has more than one count but fewer than ten. The chain carries TRBV4-1 and TRBJ1-2; weak D call: TRBD1 (5 bases). The CDR3 has 16 residues. Germline lookup yields CDR1 MGHRA and CDR2 YSYEKL. Deletions cut 0 bases from V and 1 base from J, with 12 bases between. The chain's CDR3 is CASSQERQGLNYGYTF. CDR3 coding DNA: TGCGCCAGCAGCCAAGAGCGGCAGGGACTTAACTATGGCTACACCTTC.

This chain joins TRBV6-5 and TRBJ2-7; tentative D call: TRBD1 (5 bases). Per germline, CDR1 MNHEY and CDR2 SVGAGI. V was clipped by 9 bases and J by 2 bases, with 11 bases between them. The length of the CDR3 is 12 residues. CDR3 amino acids: CASYGHPYEQYF. The CDR3 DNA sequence: TGTGCCAGTTATGGACATCCCTACGAGCAGTACTTC.

CDR3 nucleotides: TGTGCCAGCAGTGAAGTCTGGAGGGGGCAGGACACTGAAGCTTTCTTT. Amino acid sequence: CASSEVWRGQDTEAFF. The chain joins TRBV2 to TRBJ1-1; 7 bases map to TRBD1. Germline CDR1 is SNHLY and CDR2 is FYNNEI. Unmatched junction bases numbered 8, after V lost 1 base and J lost 3 bases. This CDR3 is 16 amino acids long.

The V call is TRBV6-2 or TRBV6-3, the J call TRBJ1-1, with TRBD1 matching 8 bases. Germline assignment: CDR1 MNHEY and CDR2 SVGEGT. J lost 5 bases, V lost 5 bases, and 4 bases had no gene match. This CDR3 is 13 amino acids long. The CDR3 DNA sequence: TGTGCCAGCAGTGGACAGGGTTTTACTGAAGCTTTCTTT. It translates to CASSGQGFTEAFF.